One and the same sample provided the 2 T cell receptor beta chains below, sequenced in a study of regulatory T cells in long-lasting Graves disease. The sample's time point: persistent/refractory GD, antithyroid drugs over 5 years with positive TRAb. After RNA was extracted from PBMCs, the TCR library was made from it. Arm-PCR with iRepertoire HTBI primers amplified the CDR3 regions for these TCR beta libraries. TCRdb ran MiXCR on the multiplex PCR reads and lists one entry per CDR3 protein. The sample holds roughly 450,000 distinct CDR3 sequences; around a quarter are singletons and the top ten take roughly a quarter. Source: peripheral blood mononuclear cells (PBMCs), taken when the disease was refractory, from a patient treated with antithyroid drugs. The receptors come from a female donor with Graves disease.

The chain joins TRBV5-1 to TRBJ2-1; D unresolved. Trimming took off 1 base at V and 6 bases at J, with 8 bases between the two ends. The length of the CDR3 is 13 residues. The germline CDR1 and CDR2 sequences are SGHRS and YFSETQ. The CDR3 region is CASSLLSSNEQFF. CDR3 DNA: TGCGCCAGCAGCTTGTTATCTAGCAATGAGCAGTTCTTC.

The V and J genes are TRBV2 and TRBJ2-4; tentatively, D is TRBD2 (5 bases). This CDR3 spans 16 amino acids. Between the trimmed V and J ends, which lost 0 bases and 1 base, there was a span of 10 bases. Germline loops: CDR1 SNHLY, CDR2 FYNNEI. The CDR3 region is CASSEAWASAKNIQYF. In DNA form, the CDR3 reads TGTGCCAGCAGTGAAGCGTGGGCTAGCGCCAAAAACATTCAGTACTTC.